This T cell receptor (beta chain) is from a study of cytomegalovirus exposure and HLA in healthy donors. Study at large: There were nearly 120 million unique TCR beta sequences, drawn from approximately 180 million T cells, in an earlier analysis. Study-wide results and caveats: Later analysis identified some 16,000 TCR beta sequences associated with HLA alleles, using a false discovery rate threshold of 0.05. It emerged from a later analysis that several of the most significant clusters appeared to be linked to common viral pathogens.

The PCR employed 60 Vbeta primers together with 13 Jbeta primers. Produced via immunoSEQ multiplex PCR; TCRdb's table is partial and in-frame only. Counted here are approximately 91,000 clones, 55% to 65% occurring once; the ten biggest clones make up about 2.3%. V gave up 1 base and J gave up 0 bases, with 19 bases separating them. Germline CDR1 LGHNA, CDR2 YSLEER. This CDR3 comprises 19 residues. Details on this clone: The antigen remains undetermined.

The sequenced sample was PBMCs. This rearrangement joins TRBV4-3 to TRBJ2-1; tentative D call: TRBD1 (6 bases). The TCR was taken from a human donor in good health. CDR3 sequence: CASSQGVIRGSRSYNEQFF. CDR3 nucleotides: TGCGCCAGCAGCCAAGGGGTAATAAGGGGGTCCCGCTCCTACAATGAGCAGTTCTTC.